This is a list of T cell receptor beta chains from one sample in a study of blood T cells in healthy people across ages. TCRdb fed the 5' RACE reads into MiXCR, producing one record per CDR3 protein. The sample consists of about 970,000 distinct CDR3 sequences, 51% of them appearing once. Material for sequencing was blood. All receptors come from a woman aged 60-75 years in good health. The CDR3 runs from the conserved cysteine through the conserved F or W. D genes are given only for firm matches. Expanded clones are given a class, and other clones once, few, many or no size at all.

CDR3: CASSLERARTYEQYF
DNA: TGCGCCAGCAGCTTGGAACGTGCCAGAACCTACGAGCAGTACTTC
J: TRBJ2-7
D: .
size: .
V: TRBV5-1

CDR3: CSATLAGRKDTQYF
DNA: TGCAGTGCTACACTAGCGGGAAGAAAAGATACGCAGTATTTT
J: TRBJ2-3
D: TRBD2
size: .
V: TRBV20-1

CDR3: CASSIGTGFFYTF
DNA: TGTGCCAGCAGCATAGGGACAGGGTTTTTCTACACCTTC
J: TRBJ1-2
D: TRBD1
size: .
V: TRBV28

CDR3: CSVESMGYEQYF
DNA: TGCAGCGTTGAGTCCATGGGGTATGAGCAGTACTTC
J: TRBJ2-5
D: .
size: .
V: TRBV29-1

CDR3: CSAPSGLAYNEQYF
DNA: TGCAGTGCCCCCTCGGGACTAGCCTACAATGAGCAGTACTTC
J: TRBJ2-7
D: TRBD2
size: few
V: TRBV20-1

CDR3: CASSLYAASSGANILTF
DNA: TGTGCCAGCAGTTTATATGCAGCTAGCTCTGGGGCCAACATCCTGACTTTC
J: TRBJ2-6
D: .
size: .
V: TRBV27

CDR3: CSARDLGRETYEQYF
DNA: TGCAGTGCTAGAGATCTAGGGCGGGAAACCTACGAGCAGTACTTC
J: TRBJ2-7
D: .
size: .
V: TRBV20-1

CDR3: CASSVDLGVTYNEQFF
DNA: TGCGCCAGCAGCGTTGACTTGGGGGTTACCTACAATGAGCAGTTCTTC
J: TRBJ2-1
D: .
size: once
V: TRBV5-1

CDR3: CASSGTSVYNEQYF
DNA: TGTGCCAGCTCGGGGACTAGCGTATACAATGAGCAGTACTTC
J: TRBJ2-7
D: TRBD2
size: few
V: TRBV27

CDR3: CASSLFGSPHNEQFF
DNA: TGTGCCAGCAGTTTATTCGGGAGTCCCCACAATGAGCAGTTCTTC
J: TRBJ2-1
D: .
size: .
V: TRBV28

CDR3: CASSNKGQGNGELFF
DNA: TGTGCCAGCAGTAATAAAGGACAGGGGAACGGGGAGCTGTTTTTT
J: TRBJ2-2
D: TRBD1
size: .
V: TRBV12-3/TRBV12-4

CDR3: CASSQDRPESNSPLHF
DNA: TGTGCCAGCAGCCAAGATCGACCTGAGTCTAATTCACCCCTCCACTTT
J: TRBJ1-6
D: .
size: .
V: TRBV4-2